The 32 T cell receptor beta chains below all came from one sample that was sequenced in a study of PD-1 blockade in classical Hodgkin lymphoma (dated by TCRdb to 2018 to 2020). Library prep was done by the immunoSEQ multiplex PCR assay. Here the immuneACCESS table is served through TCRdb, limited to in-frame sequences with V and J called. Missing clones are a known gap in these copies; in checked studies unresolved V genes cover under half, and the rest lacks a known reason. This sample has roughly 20,000 clones in its table, and more than 85% of those were observed once. In total, the top ten clones hold roughly 0.43% of the sample. The time point label corresponds to: newly diagnosed, previously untreated cHL patient sample. Magnetic negative selection with a Miltenyi CD4+ T cell isolation kit was used to purify CD4+ T cells from thawed PBMCs. What was sequenced was CD4+ T cells from blood. The receptors come from a human donor with classical Hodgkin lymphoma.

The chain carries TRBV7-8 and TRBJ2-1; 7 nucleotides match TRBD2. The CDR3 is 16 amino acids. Germline CDR1 is SGHVS and CDR2 is FQNEAQ. After removal of 5 bases from V and 6 bases from J, the junction contained 13 bases not matched to a gene. CDR3 nucleotides: TGTGCCAGCAGCGCCCAGAGCGGGGCTACTGCCAATGAGCAGTTCTTC. Its protein is CASSAQSGATANEQFF. The full variable domain, completed using reference TRBV7-8 and TRBJ2-1, is GAGVSQSPRYKVAKRGQDVALRCDPISGHVSLFWYQQALGQGPEFLTYFQNEAQLDKSGLPSDRFFAERPEGSVSTLKIQRTQQEDSAVYLCASSAQSGATANEQFFGPGTRLTVL.

The genes are TRBV9 and TRBJ1-2; 10 bases fit TRBD1. The CDR3 sequence is 14 residues long. Germline CDR1 SGDLS, CDR2 YYNGEE. Trimming at V came to 4 bases and at J to 7 bases, leaving 7 bases not matched to a gene. DNA of the CDR3: TGTGCCAGCAGCCCTACCGGGACAGGGGTTGGCTACACCTTC. Its translation: CASSPTGTGVGYTF. The whole variable domain, remainder taken from reference TRBV9 and TRBJ1-2, is DSGVTQTPKHLITATGQRVTLRCSPRSGDLSVYWYQQSLDQGLQFLIQYYNGEERAKGNILERFSAQQFPDLHSELNLSSLELGDSALYFCASSPTGTGVGYTFGSGTRLTVV.

V is TRBV5-6 and J is TRBJ2-7; D possibly corresponds to TRBD1 (6 bases). CDR1 is SGHDT and CDR2 is YYEEEE in the germline V gene. CDR3 length: 14 residues. With 1 base removed from V and 4 bases from J, the gap between germline ends came to 12 bases. The CDR3 DNA follows: TGTGCCAGCAGCTTGATGACAGGCAATTACGAGCAGTACTTC. Encoded protein: CASSLMTGNYEQYF.

V is TRBV27 and J is TRBJ2-3, with 9 bases fitting TRBD2. Germline-derived CDR1 and CDR2 are MNHEY and SMNVEV (reference sequence). The CDR3 consists of 16 residues. Germline trimming cut 8 bases from V and 6 bases from J; bases unmatched to any gene: 15. CDR3 DNA sequence: TGTGCCAGCCACCCTATTGGCGGGGGGGCTCGGGATACGCAGTATTTT. It encodes CASHPIGGGARDTQYF.

This chain connects TRBV10-3 to TRBJ1-2; maybe TRBD1 (6 bases). V lost 2 bases and J 4 bases, leaving 14 bases between the germline ends. The CDR3 extends over 15 amino acids. Germline assignment: CDR1 ENHRY and CDR2 SYGVKD. The DNA of the CDR3 is TGTGCCATCAGTGAGCCGGCAGGGGACTTCTATGGCTACACCTTC. Translating gives CAISEPAGDFYGYTF.

The chain uses TRBV7-2 and TRBJ2-2, with D tentatively TRBD1 (5 bases). The ends were cut back, 1 base at V and 6 bases at J, with 12 bases in the middle. The CDR3 has 15 amino acids. Looked up from germline, CDR1 is SGHTA and CDR2 is FQGNSA. In DNA form, the CDR3 reads TGTGCCAGCAGCTTAGATGGCAGGGTTGCCGGGGAGCTGTTTTTT. As protein: CASSLDGRVAGELFF.

The genes are TRBV5-4 and TRBJ2-2; D remains ambiguous. Germline loops: CDR1 SGHNT, CDR2 YYREEE (reference sequence). The CDR3 spans 14 residues. V was shortened by 1 base and J by 5 bases, with 9 bases between the two germline ends. CDR3 nucleotide sequence: TGTGCCAGCAGCTTGAACTACGAGACCGGGGAGCTGTTTTTT. Translation: CASSLNYETGELFF.

This CDR3 reads CASSAGGETQYF. The CDR3 DNA reads as TGTGCCAGCAGCGCTGGGGGCGAGACCCAGTACTTC. The chain links TRBV7-2 to TRBJ2-5, with a possible D match to TRBD1 (6 bases). CDR1 and CDR2 from the germline V gene are SGHTA and FQGNSA. V lost 5 bases and J 5 bases, leaving 9 bases between the germline ends. The CDR3 extends over 12 amino acids. The variable domain in full, with the rest retrieved from reference TRBV7-2 and TRBJ2-5, is GAGVSQSPSNKVTEKGKDVELRCDPISGHTALYWYRQSLGQGLEFLIYFQGNSAPDKSGLPSDRFSAERTGGSVSTLTIQRTQQEDSAVYLCASSAGGETQYFGPGTRLLVL.

This rearrangement joins TRBV2 to TRBJ2-7, with TRBD2 identical over 12 bases. CDR1 is SNHLY, CDR2 FYNNEI, per germline. The CDR3 extends over 15 amino acids. After removal of 1 base from V and 9 bases from J, the junction contained 7 bases not matched to a gene. The CDR3 protein is CASSEGSSGRGGQYF. The CDR3 DNA sequence: TGTGCCAGCAGTGAAGGGTCTAGCGGGAGGGGAGGGCAGTACTTC.

The chain recombines TRBV13 with TRBJ2-1, with D perhaps TRBD1 (7 bases). Trimming took 1 base from V and 8 from J, leaving 42 bases between them. The CDR3 spans 24 residues. Germline assignment: CDR1 PRHDT and CDR2 FYEKMQ (reference sequence). The CDR3 sequence is CASSLDFSWDAPKQGEAIIHEQFF. The CDR3 coding sequence is TGTGCCAGCAGCTTAGACTTCTCATGGGACGCCCCGAAGCAGGGGGAGGCTATCATACATGAGCAGTTCTTC.

V and J are TRBV5-1 and TRBJ2-1, with a possible D match to TRBD2 (5 bases). The CDR3 sequence is 15 residues long. Germline lookup yields CDR1 SGHRS and CDR2 YFSETQ. V was shortened by 4 bases and J by 5 bases, with 16 bases between the two germline ends. CDR3 sequence: CASSPLLGADNEQFF. CDR3 nucleotide sequence: TGCGCCAGCAGCCCACTCTTAGGAGCGGACAATGAGCAGTTCTTC.

The chain has TRBV27 and TRBJ2-2, with unresolved D. There are 15 residues in the CDR3. Looked up from germline, CDR1 is MNHEY and CDR2 is SMNVEV (reference sequence). Trimming left V 7 bases short and J 0 bases short, with 12 bases between. The CDR3 nucleotides are TGTGCCAGCATTTCCCTGGGCTCGAACACCGGGGAGCTGTTTTTT. Its translation is CASISLGSNTGELFF.

The chain combines TRBV19 with TRBJ2-3, with 7 bases identical to TRBD2. With 3 bases clipped from V and 0 bases from J, the junction kept 15 bases outside the gene matches. Germline loops: CDR1 LNHDA, CDR2 SQIVND (reference sequence). The CDR3 loop spans 19 amino acids. The DNA for the CDR3 is TGTGCCAGTAGTATCGACGCGGGTCAAGCGGGACTGAGCACAGATACGCAGTATTTT. Protein: CASSIDAGQAGLSTDTQYF.

The chain links TRBV10-1 to TRBJ2-3; D is unclear. Trimming shortened V by 6 bases and J by 7 bases, and 8 bases separated the two germline ends. The CDR3 length is 11 residues. CDR1 WNHNN and CDR2 SYGVQD come from the germline V gene (reference sequence). CDR3: CASRTLYTQYF. DNA of the CDR3: TGCGCCAGCAGAACCCTCTATACGCAGTATTTT.

Only one count was recorded for this clone. The gene calls are TRBV16 and TRBJ1-2; D unclear. The CDR3 loop spans 16 amino acids. CDR1 and CDR2 (germline): KGHSY, FQNENV. Trimming removed 5 bases from V and 4 bases from J, with 20 bases in between. CDR3 nucleotides: TGTGCCAGCAGCTGCGCCCCGGTTAGAAAGACCTATGGCTACACCTTC. Translated: CASSCAPVRKTYGYTF.

The chain couples TRBV18 to TRBJ1-1; D might be TRBD1 (5 bases). Germline-derived CDR1 and CDR2 are KGHSH and LQKENI. V lost 5 bases, J lost 1 base, and 5 bases lay in between. This CDR3 is 12 amino acids long. The CDR3 nucleotides read TGTGCCAGCTCAGGGGCGAACACTGAAGCTTTCTTT. It yields the protein CASSGANTEAFF.

This sequence joins TRBV18 and TRBJ1-4; 10 bases agree with TRBD1. V shed 4 bases and J 8 bases; nucleotides not matched to a gene: 10. Looked up from germline, CDR1 is KGHSH and CDR2 is LQKENI. The CDR3 totals 16 residues. CDR3 loop: CASSLNYPGQGEKLFF. CDR3 coding DNA: TGTGCCAGCTCACTCAACTACCCGGGACAGGGGGAAAAACTGTTTTTT.

The V call is TRBV7-2, the J call TRBJ2-7, with a tentative D call TRBD1 (5 bases). Trimming removed 2 bases from V and 5 bases from J, with 13 bases in between. The CDR3 spans 14 residues. CDR1 SGHTA and CDR2 FQGNSA come from the germline V gene. CDR3 loop: CASSLMGQGHEQYF. In nucleotides, the CDR3 is TGTGCCAGCAGCTTAATGGGGCAGGGCCACGAGCAGTACTTC.

This clone was recorded once. The chain is built from TRBV11-2 and TRBJ1-2; D remains unclear. This CDR3 has 15 amino acids. With 2 bases removed from V and 2 bases from J, the gap between germline ends came to 12 bases. Germline V CDR1 and CDR2: SGHAT, FQNNGV. CDR3 nucleotides: TGTGCCAGCAGCTTACTGCAGGATTGGAACTATGGCTACACCTTC. Its translation: CASSLLQDWNYGYTF.

The sample holds one count of this clone. V gene TRBV10-3 combines with J gene TRBJ2-4, with D unresolved. Per germline, CDR1 ENHRY and CDR2 SYGVKD. V was trimmed by 0 bases and J by 0 bases, leaving 6 bases between them. The CDR3 extends over 15 amino acids. CDR3 in amino acids: CAISESGLAKNIQYF. CDR3 DNA sequence: TGTGCCATCAGTGAGTCGGGCTTAGCCAAAAACATTCAGTACTTC.

The chain combines TRBV7-2 with TRBJ2-7, with 12 bases that match TRBD2. Germline V gene sequence: CDR1 SGHTA, CDR2 FQGNSA. The ends lost 5 bases at V and 5 bases at J; junction bases unmatched: 10. CDR3 length: 16 residues. The CDR3 nucleotides are TGTGCCAGCAGCCTTCGACTAGCGGGAGAGCCGCACGAGCAGTACTTC. Its protein product is CASSLRLAGEPHEQYF.

The chain is built from TRBV19 and TRBJ1-5, with D unclear. The germline CDR1 and CDR2 sequences are LNHDA and SQIVND (reference sequence). This CDR3 has 15 amino acids. V lost 6 bases to trimming and J lost 2 bases, with 14 bases between them. In DNA, the CDR3 is TGTGCCAGTAGCCCTTCGACGCCAGGCAATCAGCCCCAGCATTTT. It yields the protein CASSPSTPGNQPQHF.

The chain carries TRBV11-2 and TRBJ1-1; perhaps TRBD1 as D (5 bases). The germline V gene has CDR1 SGHAT and CDR2 FQNNGV. The V and J ends lost 0 bases and 1 base respectively, with 15 bases between them. The CDR3 runs 17 residues. The CDR3 sequence is CASSLDYGLGGNTEAFF. CDR3 in DNA: TGTGCCAGCAGCTTAGATTATGGCCTTGGGGGGAACACTGAAGCTTTCTTT. The full variable domain, completed using reference TRBV11-2 and TRBJ1-1, is EAGVAQSPRYKIIEKRQSVAFWCNPISGHATLYWYQQILGQGPKLLIQFQNNGVVDDSQLPKDRFSAERLKGVDSTLKIQPAKLEDSAVYLCASSLDYGLGGNTEAFFGQGTRLTVV.

This clone appeared once. The chain carries TRBV5-4 and TRBJ2-7, with 7 bases identical to TRBD1. V dropped 3 bases and J dropped 3; count of bases not matched to a gene: 12. Germline loops: CDR1 SGHNT, CDR2 YYREEE (reference sequence). This CDR3 region has 16 residues. CDR3 DNA sequence: TGTGCCAGCAGCTCAACTCTCGACAGGGCCCGCTACGAGCAGTACTTC. This gives the protein CASSSTLDRARYEQYF.

This chain joins TRBV1 and TRBJ2-5; the table assigns TRBD2, which was not confirmed against the DNA. TRBV1 is a pseudogene. This CDR3 spans 15 amino acids. CDR3 nucleotide sequence: TGCACCAGCAGCCAAGATCTGGCGGGACAAGAGACCCAGTACTTC. Translation: CTSSQDLAGQETQYF.

V gene TRBV6-5 combines with J gene TRBJ2-7; 9 nucleotides match TRBD1. V was pared by 2 bases and J by 6 bases, with 8 bases of the junction left unmatched. Germline-derived CDR1 and CDR2 are MNHEY and SVGAGI. The CDR3 has 15 amino acids. For the CDR3, the DNA is TGTGCCAGCAGTTACGAATCCGGGACAGGGCGCGAGCAGTACTTC. Protein: CASSYESGTGREQYF.

This rearrangement joins TRBV5-4 to TRBJ2-3; 8 nucleotides match TRBD2. The V gene's germline CDR1 is SGHNT and CDR2 YYREEE (reference sequence). CDR3 length: 16 amino acids. With 1 base clipped from V and 5 bases from J, the junction kept 9 bases outside the gene matches. CDR3 DNA sequence: TGTGCCAGCAGCTTGATTTCGGGGGGGCCCGTAGATACGCAGTATTTT. As protein: CASSLISGGPVDTQYF.

V and J are TRBV28 and TRBJ2-7; a possible D gene is TRBD1 (6 bases). Germline V gives CDR1 MDHEN, CDR2 SYDVKM. This CDR3 spans 14 amino acids. CDR3 DNA sequence: TGTTCTCCCCGCAATATCGACAGGTTGGGCGAGCAGTACTTC. This sequence encodes CSPRNIDRLGEQYF.

The chain couples TRBV7-6 to TRBJ2-5; the D gene is possibly TRBD1 (6 bases). The V end lost 6 bases, the J end lost 5 bases, and 22 bases lay between the germline ends. Germline lookup yields CDR1 SGHVS and CDR2 FNYEAQ. The CDR3 has 16 residues. The CDR3 reads CASSRAGILQGETQYF. CDR3 nucleotides: TGTGCCAGCAGTCGTGCGGGCATCCTGCAGGGGGAGACCCAGTACTTC.

The chain links TRBV30 to TRBJ2-7; D is unclear. V lost 3 bases and J 3 bases, leaving 6 bases between the germline ends. Germline V CDR1 and CDR2: GTSNPN, SVGIG (reference sequence). This CDR3 spans 11 amino acids. The CDR3 spells CAWSARYEQYF. DNA for the CDR3: TGTGCCTGGAGCGCGCGCTACGAGCAGTACTTC.

The V gene is TRBV11-3, the J gene TRBJ2-3; maybe TRBD1 (6 bases). This CDR3 contains 15 residues. CDR1 and CDR2 (germline): SGHNT, YENEEA. Between the trimmed V and J ends, which lost 1 base and 2 bases, there was a span of 10 bases. The CDR3 nucleotides read TGTGCCAGCAGCTTAGGGGGGCTTGACACAGATACGCAGTATTTT. Amino acid sequence: CASSLGGLDTDTQYF.

The V gene is TRBV5-5, the J gene TRBJ1-2; no definite D call. Trimming took off 0 bases at V and 1 base at J, with 13 bases between the two ends. This CDR3 spans 16 amino acids. Germline lookup yields CDR1 SGHKS and CDR2 YYEKEE (reference sequence). CDR3 sequence: CASSLAPERDNYGYTF. DNA of the CDR3: TGTGCCAGCAGCTTGGCCCCCGAGCGGGATAACTATGGCTACACCTTC.